This entry is about one TCR beta chain. The source of the sample is a study of blood T cell repertoires in COVID-19. In the study overall: The United States, Italy and Spain were the sources of the acute and convalescent COVID-19 samples.

Measured with immunoSEQ multiplex PCR; TCRdb has only the in-frame clones, and not every one. The sample shows roughly 7,500 clones, less than 85% of them seen only once. From germline, CDR1 is SGHAT and CDR2 FQNNGV. The CDR3 loop spans 14 amino acids. V dropped 1 base and J dropped 9; count of bases not matched to a gene: 6. The sequence came from a human donor in a cohort sampled during active COVID-19. The sequenced material came from peripheral blood. V gene TRBV11-2 combines with J gene TRBJ2-1; 7 bases fit TRBD2. The CDR3 coding sequence is TGTGCCAGCAGCTTAGCGGGGGGTCAGGTTGAGCAGTTCTTC. The encoded protein is CASSLAGGQVEQFF.